What follows are 18 T cell receptor beta chains derived from one specimen sequenced in a study of T cell repertoires in cytomegalovirus infection. TCRdb ran MiXCR on the reads and lists one entry per CDR3 protein. The sample carries about 100,000 distinct CDR3 sequences, under 55% recorded once. Their cognate antigens are unknown. Here the sequenced sample was CD8+ T cells from cultured PBMCs, taken from culture after CMV antigen stimulation. The receptors originated from a human donor in good health (CMV status not recorded). Some clones in this sample may be carry-over from other donors' samples.

This clonotype was seen more than once but under ten times. The chain links TRBV7-9 to TRBJ2-3; a possible D gene is TRBD2 (6 bases). Germline lookup yields CDR1 SEHNR and CDR2 FQNEAQ (reference sequence). This CDR3 spans 12 amino acids. Trimming took 7 bases from V and 10 from J, leaving 15 bases between them. The CDR3 protein is CASTGGTLAQYF. The CDR3, as DNA: TGTGCCAGCACCGGGGGTACCCTTGCGCAGTATTTT. Complete variable domain (other parts from reference TRBV7-9 and TRBJ2-3): DTGVSQNPRHKITKRGQNVTFRCDPISEHNRLYWYRQTLGQGPEFLTYFQNEAQLEKSRLLSDRFSAERPKGSFSTLEIQRTEQGDSAMYLCASTGGTLAQYFGPGTRLTVL.

The genes are TRBV2 and TRBJ2-1; D not resolved. V lost 4 bases and J 16 bases, leaving 11 bases between the germline ends. In germline, CDR1 is SNHLY, CDR2 FYNNEI. This CDR3 spans 10 amino acids. The CDR3: CASSGQPLFF. The CDR3 DNA reads as TGTGCCAGCAGTGGGCAGCCGCTATTCTTC.

This clonotype has only one observation. The chain is built from TRBV2 and TRBJ2-5; 10 bases are a match to TRBD2. CDR3 size: 15 residues. Germline assignment: CDR1 SNHLY and CDR2 FYNNEI. After removal of 3 bases from V and 4 bases from J, the junction contained 5 bases not matched to a gene. The CDR3 sequence is CASSESSGGTETQYF. The CDR3 DNA sequence: TGTGCCAGCAGTGAGTCTAGCGGGGGTACAGAGACCCAGTACTTC.

This clonotype was seen only a few times. The chain recombines TRBV15 with TRBJ1-1; TRBD1 agrees at 7 bases. This CDR3 has 14 amino acids. Germline CDR1 reads LNHNV; CDR2 reads YYDKDF (reference sequence). With 5 bases clipped from V and 1 base from J, the junction kept 4 bases outside the gene matches. The CDR3 sequence: CATSRGQWNTEAFF. The CDR3 DNA reads as TGTGCCACCAGCCGGGGACAGTGGAACACTGAAGCTTTCTTT.

The V call is TRBV7-2, the J call TRBJ1-4; 7 bases line up with TRBD1. With 4 bases clipped from V and 8 bases from J, the junction kept 10 bases outside the gene matches. The CDR3 is made up of 15 amino acids. Germline loops: CDR1 SGHTA, CDR2 FQGNSA. CDR3 DNA: TGTGCCAGCAGCTGGGCGACAGGGACGTCGGAAAAACTGTTTTTT. Translating it yields CASSWATGTSEKLFF. Filled out from reference TRBV7-2 and TRBJ1-4, the complete variable domain reads GAGVSQSPSNKVTEKGKDVELRCDPISGHTALYWYRQSLGQGLEFLIYFQGNSAPDKSGLPSDRFSAERTGGSVSTLTIQRTQQEDSAVYLCASSWATGTSEKLFFGSGTQLSVL.

This clonotype was detected only once. The chain carries TRBV9 and TRBJ1-1; no reliable D call. Trimming pared 7 bases from V and 1 base from J, leaving 14 bases between. The CDR3 has 14 residues. The germline CDR1 and CDR2 sequences are SGDLS and YYNGEE. The CDR3 nucleotides read TGTGCCAGCGGCGGGCCTGCTCAGAACACTGAAGCTTTCTTT. Encoded protein: CASGGPAQNTEAFF.

The chain uses TRBV20-1 and TRBJ2-7; D may match TRBD1 or TRBD2 (5 bases each). The CDR3 is made up of 15 amino acids. Trimming took 0 bases from V and 2 from J, leaving 14 bases between them. CDR1 and CDR2 (germline): DFQATT, SNEGSKA (reference sequence). The CDR3 DNA is TGCAGTGCTAGAGATGGGGCGGGCGATGCCTACGAGCAGTACTTC. Encoded protein: CSARDGAGDAYEQYF.

J is TRBJ2-1 and V is TRBV7-9; 7 bases line up with TRBD1. Germline V lookup: CDR1 SEHNR, CDR2 FQNEAQ (reference sequence). After removal of 9 bases from V and 7 bases from J, the junction contained 9 bases not matched to a gene. This CDR3 is built from 13 residues. DNA for the CDR3: TGTGCCAGGGACGACAGGGATGTGAATGAGCAGTTCTTC. Translating it yields CARDDRDVNEQFF.

There are a few counts of this clonotype. The chain is built from TRBV5-4 and TRBJ2-2, with 8 bases fitting TRBD2. J was trimmed by 6 bases and V by 2 bases; bases with no gene match: 3. Germline V gene data show CDR1 as SGHNT and CDR2 as YYREEE (reference sequence). This CDR3 comprises 14 residues. In DNA, the CDR3 is TGTGCCAGCAGCTTAGCGGGGGATCCCGGGGAGCTGTTTTTT. This translates into CASSLAGDPGELFF.

The chain links TRBV7-6 to TRBJ2-1; perhaps TRBD1 as D (6 bases). This CDR3 comprises 14 residues. Deletions cut 4 bases from V and 8 bases from J, with 15 bases between. Germline-derived CDR1 and CDR2 are SGHVS and FNYEAQ. CDR3 loop: CASSSETGYYEQFF. DNA for the CDR3: TGTGCCAGCAGCTCCGAGACAGGTTACTATGAGCAGTTCTTC.

The chain employs TRBV27 and TRBJ1-4; D may be TRBD1 (5 bases). This CDR3 is 13 amino acids long. Germline V lookup: CDR1 MNHEY, CDR2 SMNVEV (reference sequence). Trimming cost V 6 bases and J 12 bases, with 17 bases left between them. CDR3 protein: CASSIFREEELFF. As DNA, the CDR3 is TGTGCCAGCAGCATTTTCAGGGAGGAGGAACTGTTTTTT.

There are a few counts of this clonotype. The chain couples TRBV6-2 or TRBV6-3 to TRBJ1-3; tentative D call: TRBD1 (6 bases). The V end lost 4 bases, the J end lost 0 bases, and 13 bases lay between the germline ends. CDR1 and CDR2 from the germline V gene are MNHEY and SVGEGT. This CDR3 has 16 amino acids. CDR3 residues: CASSSLWDNSGNTIYF. For the CDR3, the DNA is TGTGCCAGCAGTTCATTGTGGGACAACTCTGGAAACACCATATATTTT.

The chain recombines TRBV12-3 or TRBV12-4 with TRBJ1-1, with D unresolved. This CDR3 spans 12 amino acids. Trimming removed 1 base at V and 5 bases at J, with 5 bases between. In DNA, the CDR3 is TGTGCCAGCAGTTTAGTTCATACTGAAGCTTTCTTT. Protein product: CASSLVHTEAFF.

The chain recombines TRBV5-1 with TRBJ1-2; weak D call: TRBD1 (5 bases). The ends were cut back, 5 bases at V and 4 bases at J, with 12 bases in the middle. The CDR3 extends over 13 amino acids. Germline V gene data show CDR1 as SGHRS and CDR2 as YFSETQ. The CDR3 loop reads CASSYDSAYGYTF. CDR3 nucleotide sequence: TGCGCCAGCAGTTACGACAGTGCCTATGGCTACACCTTC.

J is TRBJ2-1 and V is TRBV11-1; D is possibly TRBD1 (6 bases). Germline CDR1 and CDR2: SGHAT and FQDESV (reference sequence). Trimming removed 0 bases at V and 0 bases at J, with 18 bases between. This CDR3 is built from 19 residues. CDR3 nucleotide sequence: TGTGCCAGCAGCTTAGCTACCTTCTGGGGGCCTAGCTCCTACAATGAGCAGTTCTTC. The encoded protein is CASSLATFWGPSSYNEQFF.

This clonotype has a count of ten or more. The DNA for the CDR3 is TGTGCCAGCAGTCTGTGGGGGGCTAGCTCCTACGAGCAGTACTTC. Its protein product is CASSLWGASSYEQYF. The chain couples TRBV7-9 to TRBJ2-7; D may be TRBD1 or TRBD2 (6 bases each). Per germline, CDR1 SEHNR and CDR2 FQNEAQ (reference sequence). The CDR3 extends over 15 amino acids. Trimming shortened V by 6 bases and J by 0 bases, and 15 bases separated the two germline ends.

This clonotype has only a few counts. This chain joins TRBV7-6 and TRBJ2-1; D is perhaps TRBD2 (6 bases). The ends were cut back, 0 bases at V and 0 bases at J, with 12 bases in the middle. Germline V CDR1 and CDR2: SGHVS, FNYEAQ. The CDR3 runs to 17 residues. In DNA form, the CDR3 reads TGTGCCAGCAGCTTAGCGCCACGGGAGAGCTCCTACAATGAGCAGTTCTTC. Its protein is CASSLAPRESSYNEQFF.

This clonotype was detected ten times or more. The chain has TRBV7-8 and TRBJ1-4, with D uncertain. V was shortened by 5 bases and J by 1 base, with 14 bases between the two germline ends. CDR1 SGHVS and CDR2 FQNEAQ come from the germline V gene. The CDR3 loop spans 16 amino acids. CDR3 in DNA: TGTGCCAGCAGCCTAGAAGCAGGCCTAACTAATGAAAAACTGTTTTTT. As protein: CASSLEAGLTNEKLFF.